This TCR beta chain was obtained from a study of identical twins. Broader study findings: Within twin pairs, the out-of-frame alpha sequences they shared showed excess low generation probability.

This clonotype has only a few counts. What it recognizes is unknown. TCRdb ran MiXCR on the 5' RACE reads and lists one entry per CDR3 protein. There are 600,000 to 850,000 distinct CDR3 sequences in the sample; over 15% occur only once, and over 10% lies in the top ten. The sample was also reused in another study, on T cells expressing NK-cell markers. As that study records: The CD3+CD56-NKG2C+ fraction of a few donors was also led by these clonotypes. Uncertainty persisted over the HCMV specificity of expanded NKG2C+ T cell clones.

This TCR was recovered from a woman younger than 35 in good health. Material for sequencing was PBMCs.

The CDR3: CASNGENTGELFF. CDR3 in DNA: TGTGCCAGCAACGGCGAGAACACCGGGGAGCTGTTTTTT. The J gene is TRBJ2-2, the V gene TRBV12-3 or TRBV12-4; D is undetermined. The CDR3 length is 13 residues. V shed 7 bases and J shed 1 base, with 7 bases lying between them.